The T cell receptor beta chain under discussion was sequenced for a study of tumor-infiltrating T cells and Merkel cell polyomavirus (dated by TCRdb to 2017 to 2019). With regard to the full study: In Merkel cell carcinoma patients, the study investigated CD8+ T cells specific for the Merkel cell polyomavirus KLL epitope. Across the study, one tumor sample was obtained as a frozen nodal tumor digest and one as a flash-frozen core biopsy of a metastasis. Most whole-tumor samples were approximately 25-micron curls cut from formalin-fixed, paraffin-embedded tissue blocks. TRB sequencing was performed on KLL-tetramer-sorted cells from blood or tumor-infiltrating lymphocytes in about 15 samples, as well as on eleven to twelve matched whole-tumor samples. Patient treatments varied, were not standardized, and included chemotherapy, radiation and immunotherapies. Patients presented at varying disease stages and were followed for a median of around 2.7 years, with a range of 1. Results the study describes overall, beyond this receptor: A greater number of unique KLL-specific clonotypes in tumors (about 5-110 vs 0-3) was associated with a significant advantage in MCC-specific survival (P = 0.0051). KLL-specific TRB repertoires were found to be diverse and largely private, with only one public clonotype, shared by two patients, identified among roughly 400 unique sequences. Significantly improved MCC-specific survival was associated with a higher intratumoral fraction of KLL-specific T cells (about 1.7-18% versus roughly 0-0.15%). Because the study covered only a single viral epitope, T cells targeting other Merkel cell polyomavirus epitopes were not captured. One limitation of the study is the small sample size (n = 12 patients).

Measured from the cysteine to the phenylalanine, the CDR3 is 13 residues long. The entry retains the CDR3 DNA only, 39 bases that are in frame from base 1. In the germline V gene, CDR1 corresponds to ENHRY and CDR2 to SYGVKD. Unmatched junction bases come to 6, with V trimmed by 10 bases and J by 6 bases. All patients' tumors stained robustly positive for Merkel cell polyomavirus Large T antigen by immunohistochemistry. The study included around 11 Merkel cell carcinoma patients whose blood and/or cultured TIL contained robust KLL-tetramer+ populations exceeding 0.04% of CD8+ T cells. Every patient was Caucasian, and patient ages ranged from roughly 50 to 77 years, with a median of approximately 64 years. Lymph node tumors were analyzed for patients with unknown primaries who presented with nodal disease, or when there was not enough primary tissue. Library construction relied on the immunoSEQ multiplex PCR assay. Genomic DNA extraction, TRB sequencing and normalization were carried out by Adaptive Biotechnologies (Seattle, WA). Turning to the authors' computational methods: To compute clonality, the Shannon entropy of productive TRB sequences was normalized by log2 of unique productive sequences and then subtracted from one. KLL-specific clonotypes in tumors were identified by matching TCRbeta CDR3 amino acid sequences with those from each patient's tetramer-sorted sample. Imported from immuneACCESS, the table was reduced by TCRdb to in-frame sequences with V and J called. These copies leave out some clones; in studies compared against another copy, an unresolved V gene accounts for under half, and the cause of the remainder is not known. Clone size and the V and J calls come from that table; the DNA yielded D and trimming. Within this sample are about 25,000 clones, with roughly 87% of them counted one time only. 2.5% to 3.5% of the sample lies in the top ten.

Concerning this clone itself: Its antigen is unknown. Base-call qualities are not available, and no considerably larger clone is one nucleotide away.

Material for sequencing was lymph node tissue. The rearrangement combines TRBV10-3 with TRBJ2-1, with TRBD2 matching 10 junction bases. The TCR sequence derives from a man between 50 and 59 years old with Merkel cell carcinoma. The CDR3: CATLAGEGNEQFF. The nucleotides are TGTGCCACCCTAGCGGGAGAGGGCAATGAGCAGTTCTTC.